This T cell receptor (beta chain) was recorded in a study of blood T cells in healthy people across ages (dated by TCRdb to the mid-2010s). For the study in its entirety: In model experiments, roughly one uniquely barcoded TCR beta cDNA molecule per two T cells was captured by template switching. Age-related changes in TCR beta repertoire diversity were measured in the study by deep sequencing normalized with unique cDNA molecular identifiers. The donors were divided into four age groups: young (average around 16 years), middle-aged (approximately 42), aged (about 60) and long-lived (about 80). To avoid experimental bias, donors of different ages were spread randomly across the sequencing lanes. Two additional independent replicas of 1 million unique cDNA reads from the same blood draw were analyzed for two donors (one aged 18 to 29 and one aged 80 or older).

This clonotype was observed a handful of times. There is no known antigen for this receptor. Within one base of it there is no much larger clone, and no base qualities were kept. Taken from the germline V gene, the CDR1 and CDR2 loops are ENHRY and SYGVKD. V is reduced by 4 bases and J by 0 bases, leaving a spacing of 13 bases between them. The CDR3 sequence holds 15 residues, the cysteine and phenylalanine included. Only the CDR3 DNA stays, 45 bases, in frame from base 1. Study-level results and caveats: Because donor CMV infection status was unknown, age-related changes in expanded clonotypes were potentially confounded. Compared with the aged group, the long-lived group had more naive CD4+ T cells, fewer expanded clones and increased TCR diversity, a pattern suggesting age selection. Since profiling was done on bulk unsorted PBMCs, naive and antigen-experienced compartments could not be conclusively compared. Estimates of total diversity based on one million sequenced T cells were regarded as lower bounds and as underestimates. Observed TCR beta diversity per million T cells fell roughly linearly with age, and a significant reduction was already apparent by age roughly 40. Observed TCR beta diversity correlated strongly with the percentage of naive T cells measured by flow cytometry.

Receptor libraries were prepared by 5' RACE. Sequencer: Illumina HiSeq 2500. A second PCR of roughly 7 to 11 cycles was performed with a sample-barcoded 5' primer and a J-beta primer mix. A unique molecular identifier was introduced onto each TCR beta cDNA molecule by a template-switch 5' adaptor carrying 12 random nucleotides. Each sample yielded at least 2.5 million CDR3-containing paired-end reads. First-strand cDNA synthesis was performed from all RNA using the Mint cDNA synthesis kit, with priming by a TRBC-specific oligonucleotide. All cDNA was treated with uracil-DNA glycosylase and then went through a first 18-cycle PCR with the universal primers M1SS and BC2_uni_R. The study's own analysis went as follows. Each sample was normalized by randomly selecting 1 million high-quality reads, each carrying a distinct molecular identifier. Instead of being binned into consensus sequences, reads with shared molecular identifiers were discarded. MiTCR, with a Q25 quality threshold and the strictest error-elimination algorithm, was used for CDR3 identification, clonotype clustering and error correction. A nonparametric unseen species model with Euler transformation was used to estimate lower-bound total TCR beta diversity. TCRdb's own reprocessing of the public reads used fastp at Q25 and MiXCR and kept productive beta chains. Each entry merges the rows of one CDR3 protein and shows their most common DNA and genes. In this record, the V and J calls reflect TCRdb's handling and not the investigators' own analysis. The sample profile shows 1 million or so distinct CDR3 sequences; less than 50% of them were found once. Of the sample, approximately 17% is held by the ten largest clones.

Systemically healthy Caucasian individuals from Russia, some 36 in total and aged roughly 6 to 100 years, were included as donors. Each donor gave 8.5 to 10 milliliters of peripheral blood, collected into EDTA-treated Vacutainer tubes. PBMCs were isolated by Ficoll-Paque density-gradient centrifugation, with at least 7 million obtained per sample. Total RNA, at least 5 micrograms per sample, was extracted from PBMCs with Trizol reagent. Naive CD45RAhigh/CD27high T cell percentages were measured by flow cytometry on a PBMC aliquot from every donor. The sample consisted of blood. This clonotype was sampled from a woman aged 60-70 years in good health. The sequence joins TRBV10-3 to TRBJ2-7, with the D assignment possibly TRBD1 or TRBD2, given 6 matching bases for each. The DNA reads TGTGCCATCAGTGGCTTGCGGGACATCTCCTACGAGCAGTACTTC. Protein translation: CAISGLRDISYEQYF.